This T cell receptor (beta chain) was captured in a study of blood T cell repertoires in COVID-19. Study-wide background: Collection of acute and convalescent COVID-19 samples took place in the United States, Italy and Spain.

Followed over time, Seattle patients had been enrolled while infection was active. The V gene lost 4 bases and the J gene lost 4 bases, with 10 bases spanning the gap. The germline CDR1 and CDR2 sequences are SGHRS and YFSETQ. This CDR3 is 13 amino acids long. As originally analysed: Reference gene primers were amplified, and this amplification served to estimate nucleated cell counts. Repertoires were generated with immunoSEQ multiplex PCR, while TCRdb's copy carries only in-frame clones and drops some. V and J calls and clone size come straight from that table; D and trimming were deduced from the DNA. This table holds 130,000 or so clones, roughly 80% found once.

This chain uses TRBV5-1 with TRBJ2-3; D is uncertain. Source material: peripheral blood. The receptor was derived from a woman aged 70-85 years with COVID-19, enrolled during active disease. The CDR3, as DNA: TGCGCCAGCAGCCCACAATTCGCAGATACGCAGTATTTT. Residues: CASSPQFADTQYF.